Each of the 15 T cell receptor beta chains below was sequenced from the same sample in a study of blood T cell repertoires in COVID-19. Sequenced by immunoSEQ multiplex PCR; TCRdb stores in-frame clones only, minus some. The sample records 200,000 to 250,000 clones, roughly 86% being singletons. Sequences were obtained from peripheral blood. The receptors derive from a woman between 45 and 65 years old with COVID-19, enrolled during active disease.

The chain has TRBV19 and TRBJ2-4; 9 nucleotides match TRBD2. With 7 bases clipped from V and 5 bases from J, the junction kept 6 bases outside the gene matches. Germline V lookup: CDR1 LNHDA, CDR2 SQIVND (reference sequence). This CDR3 is built from 14 residues. CDR3 amino acids: CASTPAGGQNIQYF. The CDR3, as DNA: TGTGCCAGTACCCCAGCGGGGGGCCAAAACATTCAGTACTTC.

The J gene is TRBJ1-2, the V gene TRBV4-3, with 10 bases lining up with TRBD1. V lost 3 bases to trimming and J lost 8 bases; unmatched junction nucleotides: 15. Germline loops: CDR1 LGHNA, CDR2 YSLEER. This CDR3 is 17 amino acids long. The CDR3 bases are TGCGCCAGCAGCCAGGGGGACAGGGGTCGGGGGATAGGAGGCTACACCTTC. It translates to CASSQGDRGRGIGGYTF.

CDR3 amino acids: CASSFRDRALVLNEQYF. The CDR3 DNA reads TGTGCCAGCAGCTTCCGGGACAGGGCCCTAGTTCTCAACGAGCAGTACTTC. The chain combines TRBV5-5 with TRBJ2-7, with 9 bases aligning to TRBD1. The CDR3 has 17 amino acids. V was pared by 2 bases and J by 5 bases, with 14 bases of the junction left unmatched. CDR1 is SGHKS and CDR2 is YYEKEE in the germline V gene (reference sequence). The full variable domain, in which reference TRBV5-5 and TRBJ2-7 provide the parts outside the CDR3, is DAGVTQSPTHLIKTRGQQVTLRCSPISGHKSVSWYQQVLGQGPQFIFQYYEKEERGRGNFPDRFSARQFPNYSSELNVNALLLGDSALYLCASSFRDRALVLNEQYFGPGTRLTVT.

This clone was recorded only once. This chain links TRBV6-5 with TRBJ2-7; 7 bases are a match to TRBD2. Germline lookup yields CDR1 MNHEY and CDR2 SVGAGI. The CDR3 runs to 14 residues. With V trimmed by 2 bases and J by 4 bases, 5 bases remained unmatched. CDR3 sequence: CASSYLSGGYEQYF. The CDR3 DNA sequence: TGTGCCAGCAGTTACCTTTCCGGGGGGTACGAGCAGTACTTC.

Only one count was recorded for this clone. The V and J genes are TRBV11-2 and TRBJ2-2; D perhaps matches TRBD2 (7 bases). The CDR3 consists of 16 residues. CDR1 and CDR2 (germline): SGHAT, FQNNGV. The ends were cut back, 5 bases at V and 0 bases at J, with 13 bases in the middle. The CDR3 nucleotides read TGTGCCAGCAGCAAGGGGGGAGGGGCGAACACCGGGGAGCTGTTTTTT. Its protein product is CASSKGGGANTGELFF.

J is TRBJ2-2 and V is TRBV11-3; D might be TRBD2 (6 bases). Trimming removed 5 bases from V and 7 bases from J, with 14 bases in between. The CDR3 runs 14 residues. Germline values: CDR1 SGHNT, CDR2 YENEEA. The CDR3 is CASSPTRTDGELFF. For the CDR3, the DNA is TGTGCCAGCAGCCCGACTAGAACTGACGGGGAGCTGTTTTTT.

The CDR3 nucleotides are TGCAGCGTTGAAGTGTTAGGGGGCTTGAGCAACACCATATATTTT. This gives the protein CSVEVLGGLSNTIYF. This chain links TRBV29-1 with TRBJ1-3; 7 bases fit TRBD1. V dropped 1 base and J dropped 7; count of bases not matched to a gene: 10. CDR1 is SQVTM, CDR2 ANQGSEA, per germline. This CDR3 is built from 15 residues. The whole variable domain, filled in from reference TRBV29-1 and TRBJ1-3, reads SAVISQKPSRDICQRGTSLTIQCQVDSQVTMMFWYRQQPGQSLTLIATANQGSEATYESGFVIDKFPISRPNLTFSTLTVSNMSPEDSSIYLCSVEVLGGLSNTIYFGEGSWLTVV.

This chain joins TRBV12-3 or TRBV12-4 and TRBJ1-2; 7 bases match TRBD1. The CDR3 length is 13 residues. The ends lost 6 bases at V and 7 bases at J; junction bases unmatched: 8. The CDR3 sequence: CASRTDRVGGYTF. DNA of the CDR3: TGTGCCAGCAGGACCGACAGGGTAGGTGGCTACACCTTC.

V and J are TRBV2 and TRBJ2-1; 7 bases are shared with TRBD1. From germline, CDR1 is SNHLY and CDR2 FYNNEI. Trimming at V came to 7 bases and at J to 4 bases, leaving 7 bases not matched to a gene. This CDR3 has 14 residues. In DNA, the CDR3 is TGTGCCAGCACTGCCCAGGGGGTATACAATGAGCAGTTCTTC. It specifies CASTAQGVYNEQFF.

The chain joins TRBV24-1 to TRBJ2-5; 9 positions match TRBD1. J was trimmed by 5 bases and V by 3 bases; bases with no gene match: 6. The CDR3 consists of 15 residues. Per the germline V gene, CDR1 is KGHDR and CDR2 is SFDVKD. The CDR3: CATSDPQGAEETQYF. The CDR3 coding sequence is TGTGCCACCAGTGATCCACAGGGGGCGGAGGAGACCCAGTACTTC.

This clone appeared a few times. The CDR3 region is CASSVDGHSRFF. As DNA, the CDR3 is TGCGCCAGCAGCGTGGACGGCCACTCTAGGTTCTTC. The V call is TRBV5-1, the J call TRBJ2-1; D unresolved. The CDR3 covers 12 residues. V was trimmed by 4 bases and J by 15 bases, leaving 17 bases between them. CDR1 and CDR2 (germline): SGHRS, YFSETQ.

The chain joins TRBV11-2 to TRBJ1-2, with D maybe TRBD1 (6 bases). V lost 4 bases, J lost 7 bases, and 16 bases lay in between. The CDR3 contains 14 residues. The germline V gene has CDR1 SGHAT and CDR2 FQNNGV. The CDR3 DNA is TGTGCCAGCAGCTCCCTAGGGGGGGCGGTTGGCTACACCTTC. Translated: CASSSLGGAVGYTF.

V is TRBV19 and J is TRBJ2-1, with TRBD2 matching 8 bases. J lost 4 bases, V lost 3 bases, and 11 bases had no gene match. Per the germline V gene, CDR1 is LNHDA and CDR2 is SQIVND (reference sequence). This CDR3 is built from 17 residues. Here the CDR3 reads CASSMKSGGLPYNEQFF. The CDR3 DNA reads as TGTGCCAGTAGTATGAAGAGCGGGGGCCTTCCATACAATGAGCAGTTCTTC.

This clone is a singleton in its sample. The chain employs TRBV2 and TRBJ2-7, with a possible D match to TRBD1 (6 bases). V was cut by 6 bases and J by 7 bases, with 19 bases left in between. The CDR3 is 14 amino acids. The germline CDR1 and CDR2 sequences are SNHLY and FYNNEI. The CDR3 reads CASRKTDSTKEQYF. Here the CDR3 DNA reads TGTGCCAGCAGGAAGACGGACAGTACGAAGGAGCAGTACTTC. Supplemented by reference TRBV2 and TRBJ2-7, the full variable domain reads EPEVTQTPSHQVTQMGQEVILRCVPISNHLYFYWYRQILGQKVEFLVSFYNNEISEKSEIFDDQFSVERPDGSNFTLKIRSTKLEDSAMYFCASRKTDSTKEQYFGPGTRLTVT.

The chain has TRBV28 and TRBJ1-5; D perhaps matches TRBD1 (5 bases). Germline assignment: CDR1 MDHEN and CDR2 SYDVKM. Trimming pared 3 bases from V and 3 bases from J, leaving 9 bases between. This CDR3 has 14 residues. CDR3 nucleotide sequence: TGTGCCAGCAGTTTTTTAGGGGCCAATCAGCCCCAGCATTTT. Translation gives CASSFLGANQPQHF.